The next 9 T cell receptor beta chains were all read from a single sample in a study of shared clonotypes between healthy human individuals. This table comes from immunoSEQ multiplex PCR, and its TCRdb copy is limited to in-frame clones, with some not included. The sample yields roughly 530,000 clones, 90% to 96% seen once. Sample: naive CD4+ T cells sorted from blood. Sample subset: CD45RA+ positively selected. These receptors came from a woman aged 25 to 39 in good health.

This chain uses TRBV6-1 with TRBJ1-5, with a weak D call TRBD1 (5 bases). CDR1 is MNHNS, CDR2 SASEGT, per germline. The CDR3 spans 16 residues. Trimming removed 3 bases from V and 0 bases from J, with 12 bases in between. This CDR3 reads CASSDRTSYSNQPQHF. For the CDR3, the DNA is TGTGCCAGCAGTGACCGGACATCTTATAGCAATCAGCCCCAGCATTTT.

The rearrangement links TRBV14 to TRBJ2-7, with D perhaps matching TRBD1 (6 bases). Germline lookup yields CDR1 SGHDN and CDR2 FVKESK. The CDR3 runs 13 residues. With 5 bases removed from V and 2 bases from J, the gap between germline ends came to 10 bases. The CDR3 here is CASSKGQTYEQYF. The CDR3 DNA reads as TGTGCCAGCAGCAAGGGACAAACCTACGAGCAGTACTTC. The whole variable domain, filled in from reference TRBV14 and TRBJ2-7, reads EAGVTQFPSHSVIEKGQTVTLRCDPISGHDNLYWYRRVMGKEIKFLLHFVKESKQDESGMPNNRFLAERTGGTYSTLKVQPAELEDSGVYFCASSKGQTYEQYFGPGTRLTVT.

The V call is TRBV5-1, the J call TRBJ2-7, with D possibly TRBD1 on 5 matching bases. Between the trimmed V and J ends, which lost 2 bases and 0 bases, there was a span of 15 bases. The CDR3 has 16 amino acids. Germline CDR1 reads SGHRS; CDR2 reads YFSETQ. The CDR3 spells CASSFLLRGSSYEQYF. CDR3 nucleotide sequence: TGCGCCAGCAGCTTCTTATTAAGGGGAAGCTCCTACGAGCAGTACTTC.

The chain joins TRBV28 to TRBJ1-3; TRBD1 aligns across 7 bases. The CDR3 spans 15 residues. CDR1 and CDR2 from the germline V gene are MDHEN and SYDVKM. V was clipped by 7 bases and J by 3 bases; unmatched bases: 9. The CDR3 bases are TGTGCCAGCACCCCGACAGGGACGTTTGGAAACACCATATATTTT. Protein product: CASTPTGTFGNTIYF.

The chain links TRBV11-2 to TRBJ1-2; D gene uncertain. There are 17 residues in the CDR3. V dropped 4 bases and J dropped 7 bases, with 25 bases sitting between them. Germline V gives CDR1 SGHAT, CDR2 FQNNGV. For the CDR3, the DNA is TGTGCCAGCAGCTCCCCGAGGGTTATCGGCGCCCTACGTGGCTACACCTTC. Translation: CASSSPRVIGALRGYTF.

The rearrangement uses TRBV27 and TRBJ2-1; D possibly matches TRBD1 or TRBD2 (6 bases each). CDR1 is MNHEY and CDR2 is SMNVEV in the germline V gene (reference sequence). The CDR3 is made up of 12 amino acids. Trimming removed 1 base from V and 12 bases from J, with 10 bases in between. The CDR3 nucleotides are TGTGCCAGCAGTTTATTGGGGGGCGGGCAGTTCTTC. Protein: CASSLLGGGQFF.

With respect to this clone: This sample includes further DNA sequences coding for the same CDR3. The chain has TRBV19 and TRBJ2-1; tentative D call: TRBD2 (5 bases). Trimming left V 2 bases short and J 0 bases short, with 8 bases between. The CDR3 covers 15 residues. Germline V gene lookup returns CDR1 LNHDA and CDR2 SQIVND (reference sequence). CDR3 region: CASSISGSSYNEQFF. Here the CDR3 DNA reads TGTGCCAGTAGTATAAGTGGGAGCTCCTACAATGAGCAGTTCTTC.

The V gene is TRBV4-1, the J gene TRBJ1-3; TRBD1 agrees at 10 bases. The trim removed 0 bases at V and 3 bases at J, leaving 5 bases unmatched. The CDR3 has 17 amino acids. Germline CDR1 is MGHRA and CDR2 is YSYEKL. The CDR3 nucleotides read TGCGCCAGCAGCCAAGATTGGACAGGGGGTAGTGGAAACACCATATATTTT. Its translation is CASSQDWTGGSGNTIYF.

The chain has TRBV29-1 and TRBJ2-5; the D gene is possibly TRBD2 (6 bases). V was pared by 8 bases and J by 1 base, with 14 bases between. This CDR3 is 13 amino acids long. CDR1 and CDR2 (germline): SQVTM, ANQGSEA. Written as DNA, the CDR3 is TGCAGCACCCAGCCGGGACTCCAAGAGACCCAGTACTTC. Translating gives CSTQPGLQETQYF. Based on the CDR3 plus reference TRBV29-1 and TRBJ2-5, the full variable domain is SAVISQKPSRDICQRGTSLTIQCQVDSQVTMMFWYRQQPGQSLTLIATANQGSEATYESGFVIDKFPISRPNLTFSTLTVSNMSPEDSSIYLCSTQPGLQETQYFGPGTRLLVL.